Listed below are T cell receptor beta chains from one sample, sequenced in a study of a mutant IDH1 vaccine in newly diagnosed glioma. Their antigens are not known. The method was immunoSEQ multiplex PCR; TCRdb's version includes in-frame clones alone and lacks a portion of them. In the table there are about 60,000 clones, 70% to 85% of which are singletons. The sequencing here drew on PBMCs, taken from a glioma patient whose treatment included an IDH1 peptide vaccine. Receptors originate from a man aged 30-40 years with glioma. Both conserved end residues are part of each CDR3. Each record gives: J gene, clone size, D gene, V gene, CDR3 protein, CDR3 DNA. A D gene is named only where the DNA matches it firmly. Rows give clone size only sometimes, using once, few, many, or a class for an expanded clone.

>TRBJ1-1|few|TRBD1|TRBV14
CASRRQGAMNEAFF
TGTGCCAGCCGCAGGCAGGGGGCGATGAATGAAGCTTTCTTT
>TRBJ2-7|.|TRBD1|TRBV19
CASSRGTGSYEQYF
TGTGCCAGTAGTCGCGGGACAGGGAGCTACGAGCAGTACTTC
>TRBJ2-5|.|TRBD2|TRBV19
CASTSGLAGDGETQYF
TGTGCCAGTACCTCGGGACTAGCGGGAGACGGGGAGACCCAGTACTTC
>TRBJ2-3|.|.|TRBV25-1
CASSARRPPTDTQYF
TGTGCCAGCAGTGCCCGACGACCACCTACAGATACGCAGTATTTT
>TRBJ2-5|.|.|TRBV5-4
CASSLIGQNQETQYF
TGTGCCAGCAGCTTGATCGGACAGAACCAAGAGACCCAGTACTTC
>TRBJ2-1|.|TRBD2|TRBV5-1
CASSFQPRTSGYNEQFF
TGCGCCAGCAGCTTCCAACCCCGGACTAGCGGGTACAATGAGCAGTTCTTC
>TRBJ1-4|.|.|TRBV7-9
CASSPGVREKLFF
TGTGCCAGCAGTCCGGGCGTGAGAGAAAAACTGTTTTTT
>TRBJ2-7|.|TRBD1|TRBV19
CASSIDLTGDSDEQYF
TGTGCCAGTAGTATAGACCTAACAGGGGATAGCGACGAGCAGTACTTC
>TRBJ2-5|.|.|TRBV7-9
CASTWDGETQYF
TGTGCCAGCACATGGGACGGAGAGACCCAGTACTTC
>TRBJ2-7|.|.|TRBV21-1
CASSKNPSRAKGGPYEQYF
TGTGCCAGCAGCAAAAATCCCTCCAGGGCTAAGGGGGGCCCCTACGAGCAGTACTTC
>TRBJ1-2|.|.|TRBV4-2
CASSQVLAVYGYTF
TGTGCCAGCAGCCAAGTATTAGCAGTCTATGGCTACACCTTC
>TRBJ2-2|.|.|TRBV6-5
CASSSQGTGELFF
TGTGCCAGCAGTTCACAGGGGACTGGGGAGCTGTTTTTT
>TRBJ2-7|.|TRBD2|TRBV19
CASTLAGVGEQYF
TGTGCCAGTACCTTAGCGGGAGTAGGCGAGCAGTACTTC
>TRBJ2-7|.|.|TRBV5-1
CASSLPSYEQYF
TGCGCCAGCAGCTTGCCCTCCTACGAGCAGTACTTC
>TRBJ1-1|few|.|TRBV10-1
CASSGGWGESEAFF
TGCGCCAGCAGTGGGGGGTGGGGGGAGAGTGAAGCTTTCTTT
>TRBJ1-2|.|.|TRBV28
CASSSLPGRGYYGYTF
TGTGCCAGCAGTTCGTTACCGGGACGGGGATACTATGGCTACACCTTC
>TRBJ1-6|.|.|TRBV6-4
CASRRDPDSPLHF
TGTGCCAGCAGGCGGGACCCGGATTCACCCCTCCACTTT
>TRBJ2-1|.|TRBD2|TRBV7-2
CASGDPGGYNEQFF
TGTGCCAGCGGGGATCCGGGGGGGTACAATGAGCAGTTCTTC
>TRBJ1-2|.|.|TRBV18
CASSPRGYGYTF
TGTGCCAGCTCACCCCGTGGCTATGGCTACACCTTC
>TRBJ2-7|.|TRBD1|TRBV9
CASSAWDRGSSYEQYF
TGTGCCAGCAGCGCTTGGGACAGGGGGAGCTCCTACGAGCAGTACTTC